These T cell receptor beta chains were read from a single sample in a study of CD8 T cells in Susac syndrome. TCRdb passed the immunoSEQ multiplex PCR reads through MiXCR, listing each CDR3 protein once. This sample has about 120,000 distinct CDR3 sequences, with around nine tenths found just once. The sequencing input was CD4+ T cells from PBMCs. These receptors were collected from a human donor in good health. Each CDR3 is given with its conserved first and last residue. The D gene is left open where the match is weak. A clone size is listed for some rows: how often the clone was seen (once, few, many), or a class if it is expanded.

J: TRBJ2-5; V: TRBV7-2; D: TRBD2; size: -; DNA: TGTGCCAGCTCGACTAGCGGGAGAATCCAAGAGACCCAGTACTTC; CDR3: CASSTSGRIQETQYF
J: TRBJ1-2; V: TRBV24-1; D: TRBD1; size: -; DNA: TGTGCCACCAGTGATTCAAGGACAGGGGGCGTCTATGGCTACACCTTC; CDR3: CATSDSRTGGVYGYTF
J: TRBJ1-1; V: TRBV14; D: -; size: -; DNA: TGTGCCAGCAGCCAAGGACAGCGCTGGCGCTTCTTT; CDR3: CASSQGQRWRFF
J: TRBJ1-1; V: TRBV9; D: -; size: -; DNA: TGTGCCAGCAGCGGGGCCGGGACTTCGAACACTGAAGCTTTCTTT; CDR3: CASSGAGTSNTEAFF
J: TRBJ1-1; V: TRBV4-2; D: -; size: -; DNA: TGTGCCAGCAGCCAGGTGACAGACCCGAACACTGAAGCTTTCTTT; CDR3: CASSQVTDPNTEAFF
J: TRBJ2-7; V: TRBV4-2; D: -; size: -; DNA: TGTGCCAGCAGCCAAGACCACAGGAGCTCCTACGAGCAGTACTTC; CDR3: CASSQDHRSSYEQYF
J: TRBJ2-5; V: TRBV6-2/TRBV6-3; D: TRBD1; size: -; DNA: TGTGCCAGCAGTGGCAGGGGGCGCGAAGAGACCCAGTACTTC; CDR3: CASSGRGREETQYF
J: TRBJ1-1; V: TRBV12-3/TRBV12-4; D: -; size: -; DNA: TGTGCCTCTACGAGTGGCTCTGAAGCTTTCTTT; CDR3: CASTSGSEAFF
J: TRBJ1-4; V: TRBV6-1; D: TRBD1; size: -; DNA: TGTGCCAGCAGACTGAAAAAACGGGACAGTAATGAAAAACTGTTTTTT; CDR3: CASRLKKRDSNEKLFF
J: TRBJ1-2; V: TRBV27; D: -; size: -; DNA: TGTGCCAGCAGTTTTCGGGGACAACAGGGTGGCTACACCTTC; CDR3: CASSFRGQQGGYTF
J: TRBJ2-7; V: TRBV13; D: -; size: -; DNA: TGTGCCAGCAGCTTAGGGCCCAGGGTCTCGTACGAGCAGTACTTC; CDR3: CASSLGPRVSYEQYF
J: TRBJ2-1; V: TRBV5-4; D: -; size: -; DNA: TGTGCCAGCAGCTTGGGATCGAGCTCCTACAATGAGCAGTTCTTC; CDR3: CASSLGSSSYNEQFF
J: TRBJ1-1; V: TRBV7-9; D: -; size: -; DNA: TGTGCCAGCAGCTCCCCTGAGAGTCCCGAAGCTTTCTTT; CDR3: CASSSPESPEAFF
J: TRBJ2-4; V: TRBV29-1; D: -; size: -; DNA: TGCAGCGTCTTAGAACAGGGATCGGCCAAAAACATTCAGTACTTC; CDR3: CSVLEQGSAKNIQYF
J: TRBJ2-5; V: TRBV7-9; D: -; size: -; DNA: TGTGCCAGCAGCTTAAATGGGCGATTACAAGAGACCCAGTACTTC; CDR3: CASSLNGRLQETQYF
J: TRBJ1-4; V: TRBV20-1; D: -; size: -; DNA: TGCAGTGCTAGAGATCCAGGAAGAGAAAAACTGTTTTTT; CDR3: CSARDPGREKLFF
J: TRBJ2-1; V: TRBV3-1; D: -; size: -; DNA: TGTGCCAGCAGCCAAGAATTAACAGCGGCGCTCAATGAGCAGTTCTTC; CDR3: CASSQELTAALNEQFF
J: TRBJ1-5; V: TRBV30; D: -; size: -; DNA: TGTGCCTGGAGTTCCCTAATGGGCAATCAGCCCCAGCATTTT; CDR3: CAWSSLMGNQPQHF
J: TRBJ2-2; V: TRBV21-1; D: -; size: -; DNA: TGTGCCAGCAGGATATCCCTAACCAGGGCTATGGGCGCCGGGGAGCTGTTTTTT; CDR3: CASRISLTRAMGAGELFF
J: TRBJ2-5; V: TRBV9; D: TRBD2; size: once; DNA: TGTGCCAGCAGCCCCCGGGGTCAGCGGGGGAACCAAGAGACCCAGTACTTC; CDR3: CASSPRGQRGNQETQYF
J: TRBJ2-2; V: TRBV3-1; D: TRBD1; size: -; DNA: TGTGCCAGCAGTACAGGGGTCGCGGGCGGGGAGCTGTTTTTT; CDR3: CASSTGVAGGELFF
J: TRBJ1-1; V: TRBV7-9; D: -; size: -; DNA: TGTGCCAGCAGCTCCTGGACCACGGCGGTCACTGAAGCTTTCTTT; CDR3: CASSSWTTAVTEAFF
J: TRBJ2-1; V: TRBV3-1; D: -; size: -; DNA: TGTGCCAGCAGCCAAGACTTCGATGAGCAGTTCTTC; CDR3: CASSQDFDEQFF
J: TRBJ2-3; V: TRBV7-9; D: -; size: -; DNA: TGTGCCAGCAGCTTAAGTAAGGGACTTGCTGGCACAGATACGCAGTATTTT; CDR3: CASSLSKGLAGTDTQYF
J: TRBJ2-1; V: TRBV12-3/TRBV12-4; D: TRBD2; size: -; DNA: TGTGCCAGTTCCGGGACTAGGGTCAATGAGCAGTTCTTC; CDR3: CASSGTRVNEQFF
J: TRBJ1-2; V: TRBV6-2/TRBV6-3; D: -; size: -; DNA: TGTGCCAGCAGATTTACTTGGCAGGATGGCTACACCTTC; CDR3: CASRFTWQDGYTF
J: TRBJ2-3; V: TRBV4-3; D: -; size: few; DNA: TGCGCCAGCAGCCCCGGGACTTTAACGAGGGGAGATACGCAGTATTTT; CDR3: CASSPGTLTRGDTQYF
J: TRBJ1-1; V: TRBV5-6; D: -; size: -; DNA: TGTGCCAGCAGCTTGGTTGCAGGGGCGAGAACTGAAGCTTTCTTT; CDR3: CASSLVAGARTEAFF
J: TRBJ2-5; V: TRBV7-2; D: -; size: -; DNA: TGTGCCAGCAGCTTAGACCAGGGAGAGACCCAGTACTTC; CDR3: CASSLDQGETQYF
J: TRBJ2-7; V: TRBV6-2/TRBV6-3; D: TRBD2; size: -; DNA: TGTGCCAGCAGTTATGGGACTAGACACTACGAGCAGTACTTC; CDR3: CASSYGTRHYEQYF
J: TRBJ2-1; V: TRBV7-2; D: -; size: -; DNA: TGTGCCAGCAGCTTAGCGTCAGTACGGGACAATGAGCAGTTCTTC; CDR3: CASSLASVRDNEQFF
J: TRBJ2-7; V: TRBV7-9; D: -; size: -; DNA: TGTGCCAGCAGCCCGTCGGGATTCTACGAGCAGTACTTC; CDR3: CASSPSGFYEQYF
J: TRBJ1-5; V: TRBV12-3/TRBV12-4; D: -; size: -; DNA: TGTGCCAGCAGTTTGGATATAGACTTCTGGGGCAATCAGCCCCAGCATTTT; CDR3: CASSLDIDFWGNQPQHF